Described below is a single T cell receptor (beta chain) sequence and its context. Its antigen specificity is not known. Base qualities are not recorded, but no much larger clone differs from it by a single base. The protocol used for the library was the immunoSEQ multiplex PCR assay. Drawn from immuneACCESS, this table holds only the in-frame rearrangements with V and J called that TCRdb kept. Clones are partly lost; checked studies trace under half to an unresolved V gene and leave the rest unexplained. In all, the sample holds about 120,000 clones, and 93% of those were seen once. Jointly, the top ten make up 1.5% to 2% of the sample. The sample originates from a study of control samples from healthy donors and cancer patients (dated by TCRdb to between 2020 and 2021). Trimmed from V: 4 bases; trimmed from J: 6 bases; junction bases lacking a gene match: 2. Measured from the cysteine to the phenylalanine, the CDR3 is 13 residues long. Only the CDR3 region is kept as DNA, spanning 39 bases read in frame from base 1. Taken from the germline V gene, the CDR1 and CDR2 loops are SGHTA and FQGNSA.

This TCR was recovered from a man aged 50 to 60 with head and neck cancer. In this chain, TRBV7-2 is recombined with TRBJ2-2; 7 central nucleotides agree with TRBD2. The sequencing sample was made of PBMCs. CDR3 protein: CASSWEGSGELFF. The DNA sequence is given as TGTGCCAGCAGCTGGGAGGGATCCGGGGAGCTGTTTTTT. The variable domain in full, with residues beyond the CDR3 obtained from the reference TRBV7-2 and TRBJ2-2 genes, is GAGVSQSPSNKVTEKGKDVELRCDPISGHTALYWYRQSLGQGLEFLIYFQGNSAPDKSGLPSDRFSAERTGGSVSTLTIQRTQQEDSAVYLCASSWEGSGELFFGEGSRLTVL.